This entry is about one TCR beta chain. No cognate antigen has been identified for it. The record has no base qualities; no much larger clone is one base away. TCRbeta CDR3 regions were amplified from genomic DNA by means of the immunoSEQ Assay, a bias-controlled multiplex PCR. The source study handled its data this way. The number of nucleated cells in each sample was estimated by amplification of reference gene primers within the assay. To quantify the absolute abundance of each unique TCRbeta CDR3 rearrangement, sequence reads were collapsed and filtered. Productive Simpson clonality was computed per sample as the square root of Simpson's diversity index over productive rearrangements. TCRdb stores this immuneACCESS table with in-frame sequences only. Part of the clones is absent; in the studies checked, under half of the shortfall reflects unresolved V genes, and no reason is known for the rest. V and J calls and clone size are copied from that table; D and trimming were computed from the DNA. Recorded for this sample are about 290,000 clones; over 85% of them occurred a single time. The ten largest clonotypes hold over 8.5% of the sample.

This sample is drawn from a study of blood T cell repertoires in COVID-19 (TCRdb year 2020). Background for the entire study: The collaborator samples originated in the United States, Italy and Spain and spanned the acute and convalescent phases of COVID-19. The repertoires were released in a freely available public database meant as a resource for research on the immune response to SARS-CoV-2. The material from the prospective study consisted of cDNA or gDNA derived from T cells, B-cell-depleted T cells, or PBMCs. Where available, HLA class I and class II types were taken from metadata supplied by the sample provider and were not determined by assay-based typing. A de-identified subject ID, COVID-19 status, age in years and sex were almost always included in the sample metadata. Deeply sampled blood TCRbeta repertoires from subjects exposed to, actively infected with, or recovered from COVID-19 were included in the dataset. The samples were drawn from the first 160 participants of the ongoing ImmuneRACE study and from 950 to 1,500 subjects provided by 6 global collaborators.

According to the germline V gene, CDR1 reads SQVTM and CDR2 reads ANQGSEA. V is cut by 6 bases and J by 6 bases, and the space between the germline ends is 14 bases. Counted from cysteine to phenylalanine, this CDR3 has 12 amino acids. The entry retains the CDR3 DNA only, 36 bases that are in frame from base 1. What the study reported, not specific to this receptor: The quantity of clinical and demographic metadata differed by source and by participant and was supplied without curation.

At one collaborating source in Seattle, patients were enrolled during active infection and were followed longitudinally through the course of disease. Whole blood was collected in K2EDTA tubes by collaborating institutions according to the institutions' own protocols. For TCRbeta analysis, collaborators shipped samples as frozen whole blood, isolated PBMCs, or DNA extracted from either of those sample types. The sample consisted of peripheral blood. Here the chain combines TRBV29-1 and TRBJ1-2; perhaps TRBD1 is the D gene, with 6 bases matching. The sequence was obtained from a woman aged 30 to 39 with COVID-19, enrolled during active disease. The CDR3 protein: CSVGTGLDGYTF. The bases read TGCAGCGTGGGTACAGGGTTGGATGGCTACACCTTC.